This T cell receptor (beta chain) is from a study of monozygotic twins with inflammatory bowel disease. A word on this clonotype: Its specificity is unknown.

Total RNA was isolated from whole blood without T cell sorting. Whole-study findings and limits: Using the inverse Simpson index, IBD patients had lower TCRbeta diversity than healthy co-twins.

For each CDR3 protein, TCRdb gives one entry from its re-call of the 5' RACE reads, without DNA. Its table lists roughly 150,000 distinct CDR3 sequences. The CDR3 is 16 residues long. CDR1 and CDR2 from the germline V gene are SGHNT and YYREEE (reference sequence). The sequenced sample consisted of blood. This sequence was found in a human donor with ulcerative colitis or Crohn's disease, or a healthy co-twin of an affected twin (not recorded which). This chain connects TRBV5-4 to TRBJ1-2. The CDR3 region is CASSSTPITLKSGYTF.